This T cell receptor beta chain was sequenced in a study of shared clonotypes between healthy human individuals. TCRdb's table, derived via immunoSEQ multiplex PCR, lists solely in-frame clones and lacks some. Among about 1 million clones, about 75% were seen once, and the ten largest hold approximately 1.5%. This CDR3 contains 13 residues. V dropped 0 bases and J dropped 5 bases, with 5 bases sitting between them. Germline CDR1 MNHNY, CDR2 SVGAGI (reference sequence). The source material was memory CD4+ T cells sorted from blood. Regarding subset: CD45RA-negative fraction. This chain joins TRBV6-6 and TRBJ2-1; no reliable D call. This receptor was taken from a man in his late teens or twenties in good health. The CDR3, as DNA: TGTGCCAGCAGTTACTCCCGGGACAATGAGCAGTTCTTC. Translated, it gives CASSYSRDNEQFF.